The present T cell receptor (beta chain) was sequenced within a study of blood T cell repertoires in COVID-19. In the authors' workflow: For nucleated cells, counts were estimated from reference gene primer amplification. The assay was immunoSEQ multiplex PCR, and TCRdb's table has in-frame clones only and misses some. That table furnishes V, J and clone size, whereas the DNA furnished D and trimming. Found here are fewer than 120,000 clones, roughly 82% of them singletons; the top ten hold more than 15%. CDR3 size: 14 residues. Trimming removed 4 bases from V and 6 bases from J; junction bases left unmatched: 5. Germline lookup yields CDR1 SEHNR and CDR2 FQNEAQ (reference sequence).

The chain recombines TRBV7-9 with TRBJ2-2; TRBD1 agrees at 7 bases. Source material: peripheral blood. This receptor was obtained from an older woman with acute or convalescent COVID-19. The CDR3 DNA reads as TGTGCCAGCAGCTGGATTGGACAGGCCGGGGAGCTGTTTTTT. Its protein product is CASSWIGQAGELFF.